These 18 T cell receptor beta chains were all obtained from the same sample, sequenced in a study of T cell responses to AZD1222 COVID-19 vaccine. Sequencing used immunoSEQ multiplex PCR; TCRdb keeps in-frame clones, though not all of them. There are 95,000 to 110,000 clones in the sample; approximately 90% occur only once, and 6.2% lies in the top ten. The source material was peripheral blood, sampled 28 days after the second AZD1222 dose. All receptors come from an adult who received the AZD1222 COVID-19 vaccine.

The chain uses TRBV12-3 or TRBV12-4 and TRBJ2-1; TRBD2 aligns across 10 bases. This CDR3 spans 12 amino acids. V lost 5 bases to trimming and J lost 15 bases; unmatched junction nucleotides: 7. CDR3 protein: CASSPSSGRRFF. The CDR3 DNA follows: TGTGCCAGCAGTCCCTCTAGCGGGAGACGGTTCTTC.

V and J are TRBV24-1 and TRBJ1-4; tentative D call: TRBD1 (5 bases). The CDR3 has 13 residues. V lost 9 bases and J 6 bases, leaving 13 bases between the germline ends. Germline CDR1 and CDR2: KGHDR and SFDVKD. The CDR3 sequence is CATAGRGDEKLFF. The DNA for the CDR3 is TGTGCCACCGCAGGGAGAGGAGATGAAAAACTGTTTTTT.

The chain is built from TRBV11-2 and TRBJ2-7; TRBD2 matches at 8 bases. Germline CDR1 SGHAT, CDR2 FQNNGV. This CDR3 has 15 residues. V dropped 5 bases and J dropped 7; count of bases not matched to a gene: 13. The CDR3 sequence is CASSKSTGTRNEQYF. The CDR3 nucleotides read TGTGCCAGCAGCAAATCAACCGGGACTAGAAATGAGCAGTACTTC.

V is TRBV11-2 and J is TRBJ1-1; no reliable D call. Trimming took 3 bases from V and 0 from J, leaving 14 bases between them. The germline V gene has CDR1 SGHAT and CDR2 FQNNGV. The CDR3 covers 16 residues. Here the CDR3 DNA reads TGTGCCAGCAGCTTCCATGTCGACACCTTGAACACTGAAGCTTTCTTT. It yields the protein CASSFHVDTLNTEAFF. Looking up the rest from reference TRBV11-2 and TRBJ1-1 gives the full variable domain: EAGVAQSPRYKIIEKRQSVAFWCNPISGHATLYWYQQILGQGPKLLIQFQNNGVVDDSQLPKDRFSAERLKGVDSTLKIQPAKLEDSAVYLCASSFHVDTLNTEAFFGQGTRLTVV.

The V call is TRBV12-5, the J call TRBJ1-1, with D possibly TRBD1 on 6 matching bases. CDR3 length: 14 amino acids. V was clipped by 3 bases and J by 0 bases, with 8 bases between them. In germline, CDR1 is LGHNT, CDR2 FRNRAP. The CDR3 DNA is TGTGCTAGTGGTTTTGGGGGCATGAACACTGAAGCTTTCTTT. The encoded protein is CASGFGGMNTEAFF.

V and J are TRBV27 and TRBJ1-2; 8 bases line up with TRBD1. Germline CDR1 is MNHEY and CDR2 is SMNVEV (reference sequence). The CDR3 runs to 15 residues. The V and J ends lost 3 bases and 4 bases, in that order; junction bases with no gene match: 7. CDR3 sequence reads: CASSLVPGGGYGYTF. The DNA of the CDR3 is TGTGCCAGCAGTTTGGTCCCAGGGGGCGGCTATGGCTACACCTTC.

The chain uses TRBV11-3 and TRBJ1-1; possible D gene TRBD1, 5 bases. Germline V CDR1 and CDR2: SGHNT, YENEEA. There are 15 residues in the CDR3. The V gene lost 0 bases and the J gene lost 3 bases, with 11 bases spanning the gap. CDR3 DNA sequence: TGTGCCAGCAGCTTAGATGGAGGGGTTCACACTGAAGCTTTCTTT. Translating it yields CASSLDGGVHTEAFF.

The chain recombines TRBV6-5 with TRBJ2-3; possible D gene TRBD2, 6 bases. The CDR3 contains 15 residues. Trimming pared 6 bases from V and 5 bases from J, leaving 18 bases between. The germline V gene encodes CDR1 MNHEY and CDR2 SVGAGI. Here the CDR3 DNA reads TGTGCCAGCAGGCGCGGGACGCCCCGCGGAGATACGCAGTATTTT. Translating it yields CASRRGTPRGDTQYF.

The gene calls are TRBV9 and TRBJ2-1; TRBD2 agrees at 8 bases. With V trimmed by 0 bases and J by 4 bases, 3 bases remained unmatched. The V gene's germline CDR1 is SGDLS and CDR2 YYNGEE. The CDR3 has 15 residues. The CDR3 sequence: CASSVEVAGYNEQFF. In nucleotides, the CDR3 is TGTGCCAGCAGCGTAGAAGTAGCGGGATACAATGAGCAGTTCTTC.

The chain couples TRBV5-1 to TRBJ2-7, with D unclear. Looked up from germline, CDR1 is SGHRS and CDR2 is YFSETQ. This CDR3 spans 12 amino acids. The V gene lost 0 bases and the J gene lost 2 bases, with 3 bases spanning the gap. The chain's CDR3 is CASSLVAYEQYF. The CDR3 bases are TGCGCCAGCAGCTTGGTTGCCTACGAGCAGTACTTC.

The CDR3 DNA reads as TGTGCCAGCAGAGATAGCGGGGGGGCGGAGACCCAGTACTTC. This codes for CASRDSGGAETQYF. The chain joins TRBV6-5 to TRBJ2-5; the match to TRBD2 covers 11 bases. The junction had 5 bases not matched to a gene; V was cut back by 6 bases and J by 5 bases. Germline V CDR1 and CDR2: MNHEY, SVGAGI. CDR3 length equals 14 residues.

The rearrangement links TRBV7-8 to TRBJ2-5; 14 bases line up with TRBD2. This CDR3 has 16 residues. CDR1 and CDR2 from the germline V gene are SGHVS and FQNEAQ. V lost 5 bases, J lost 7 bases, and 9 bases stayed unmatched. DNA for the CDR3: TGTGCCAGCAGCCCAGGGACTAGCGGGGGCTTCGGGACCCAGTACTTC. This translates into CASSPGTSGGFGTQYF.

The CDR3 nucleotides are TGTGCCAGCAGTTCGGGCCTAATCTACGAGCAGTACTTC. Its translation is CASSSGLIYEQYF. This chain links TRBV27 with TRBJ2-7; D is uncertain. Germline V CDR1 and CDR2: MNHEY, SMNVEV (reference sequence). The length of the CDR3 is 13 residues. Trimming pared 4 bases from V and 3 bases from J, leaving 10 bases between.

This clone was found a few times. This chain uses TRBV30 with TRBJ1-1; D unresolved. Trimming cost V 0 bases and J 5 bases, with 13 bases left between them. The CDR3 is 14 amino acids. Germline V gene data show CDR1 as GTSNPN and CDR2 as SVGIG (reference sequence). The CDR3 coding sequence is TGTGCCTGGAGTGTACGTGGAGGGAGGACTGAAGCTTTCTTT. This encodes CAWSVRGGRTEAFF.

Turning to this clone: Germline and junction disagree at one end, which may indicate a read error. The chain carries TRBV12-3 or TRBV12-4 and TRBJ2-7; D is unresolved. This CDR3 is built from 13 residues. CDR3 DNA: TGTGCCAGCACTCGTAGTCTCTTATACGGGCAGTACTTC. Protein product: CASTRSLLYGQYF.

This clone is a singleton in its sample. This rearrangement joins TRBV18 to TRBJ2-1; TRBD1 matches 7 bases. The CDR3 runs 14 residues. Per germline, CDR1 KGHSH and CDR2 LQKENI. With V trimmed by 1 base and J by 5 bases, 2 bases remained unmatched. As DNA, the CDR3 is TGTGCCAGCTCACCACACAGGGGACACAATGAGCAGTTCTTC. Protein sequence: CASSPHRGHNEQFF.

CDR3 bases: TGTGCCAGTAGTCTCAATCGAGGGAGAGGGTACGAGCAGTACTTC. It encodes CASSLNRGRGYEQYF. The chain combines TRBV19 with TRBJ2-7; TRBD2 might be the D (5 bases). From germline, CDR1 is LNHDA and CDR2 SQIVND (reference sequence). The CDR3 runs 15 residues. V dropped 5 bases and J dropped 4 bases, with 18 bases sitting between them.

V and J are TRBV5-1 and TRBJ2-2; D remains ambiguous. From germline, CDR1 is SGHRS and CDR2 YFSETQ. V was pared by 3 bases and J by 7 bases, with 16 bases between. The CDR3 is 15 amino acids. The CDR3 nucleotides are TGCGCCAGCAGCTCTCCGGCGAGGTTGGGCGGGGAGCTGTTTTTT. It codes for CASSSPARLGGELFF.